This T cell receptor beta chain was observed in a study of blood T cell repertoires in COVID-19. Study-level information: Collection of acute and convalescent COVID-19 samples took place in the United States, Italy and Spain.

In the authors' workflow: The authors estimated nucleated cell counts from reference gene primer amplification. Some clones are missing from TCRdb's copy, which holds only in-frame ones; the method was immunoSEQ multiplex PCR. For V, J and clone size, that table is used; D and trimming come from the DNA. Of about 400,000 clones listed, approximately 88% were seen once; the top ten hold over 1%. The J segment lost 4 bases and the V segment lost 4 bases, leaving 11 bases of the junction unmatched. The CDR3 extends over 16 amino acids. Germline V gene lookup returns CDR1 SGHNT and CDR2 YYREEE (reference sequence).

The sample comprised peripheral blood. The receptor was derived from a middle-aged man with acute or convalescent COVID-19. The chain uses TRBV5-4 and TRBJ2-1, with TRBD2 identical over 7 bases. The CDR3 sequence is CASSTHSSGKYNEQFF. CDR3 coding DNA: TGTGCCAGCAGCACCCATTCGAGCGGGAAATACAATGAGCAGTTCTTC.